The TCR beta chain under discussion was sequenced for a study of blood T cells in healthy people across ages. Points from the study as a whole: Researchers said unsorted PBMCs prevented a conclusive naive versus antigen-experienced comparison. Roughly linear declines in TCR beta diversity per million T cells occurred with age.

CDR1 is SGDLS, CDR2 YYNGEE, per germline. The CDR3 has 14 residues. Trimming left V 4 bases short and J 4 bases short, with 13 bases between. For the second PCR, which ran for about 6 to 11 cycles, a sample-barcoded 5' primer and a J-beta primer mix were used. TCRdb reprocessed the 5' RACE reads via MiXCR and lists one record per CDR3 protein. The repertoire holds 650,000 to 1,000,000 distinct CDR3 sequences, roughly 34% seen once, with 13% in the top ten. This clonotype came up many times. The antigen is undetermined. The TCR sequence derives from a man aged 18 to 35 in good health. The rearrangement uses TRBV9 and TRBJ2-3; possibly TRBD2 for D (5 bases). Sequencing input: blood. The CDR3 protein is CASSPSNSADTQYF. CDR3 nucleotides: TGTGCCAGCAGCCCTTCAAATAGCGCAGATACGCAGTATTTT.